This T cell receptor (beta chain) was profiled in a study of cytomegalovirus exposure and HLA in healthy donors. Study results and limitations: Segments of the TCR beta V type were, in most cases, productive about 90% or about 30% of the time in an earlier analysis. It was reported in a later analysis that an Asian-associated ancestry cluster showed fewer N-insertions than the approximately 700-donor mean. The investigators catalogued 164 TCR beta chains as cytomegalovirus-associated. Several V segments, TRBV6-2 and TRBV6-3 among them, could not be told apart and were dropped.

Concerning this clone: Its antigen remains unidentified.

Use of 60 Vbeta and 13 Jbeta primers characterized the PCR. Produced via immunoSEQ multiplex PCR; TCRdb's table is partial and in-frame only. The sample shows 90,000 to 100,000 clones, around three fifths of them seen only once. The CDR3 covers 11 residues. Germline assignment: CDR1 LNHDA and CDR2 SQIVND (reference sequence). Trimming took off 4 bases at V and 8 bases at J, with 8 bases between the two ends. The chain combines TRBV19 with TRBJ1-1; D is unclear. Sample: PBMCs. The sequence was collected from a man aged 30 to 39 in good health and CMV-seronegative. The CDR3 DNA is TGTGCCAGTAGTACGGGTATCGAAGCTTTCTTT. Translating gives CASSTGIEAFF.